The clone carrying this T cell receptor beta chain was detected only once. Its antigen is undetermined. These data belong to a study of T cell repertoires in cytomegalovirus infection. Study as a whole: Both a matching HLA type and CMV infection were indicated by public TCR beta signatures.

TCRdb re-analysed the reads in MiXCR, keeping a single row per CDR3 protein. The sample shows approximately 170,000 distinct CDR3 sequences, roughly 17% of them seen only once. Study findings and constraints: Summed public TCR beta family frequency identified CMV carriers bearing the relevant HLA. HLA-C-restricted CMV clonotypes gave the most frequent clonotype in two of eight donors.

CDR3 length equals 14 residues. Germline V gives CDR1 SGDLS, CDR2 YYNGEE. Unmatched junction bases numbered 8, after V lost 3 bases and J lost 7 bases. The sample consisted of CD8+ T cells from PBMCs. This sequence was found in a human donor in good health (CMV status not recorded). Some clones in this sample may be carry-over from other donors' samples. The rearrangement links TRBV9 to TRBJ2-7; 9 bases are shared with TRBD1. The CDR3 DNA is TGTGCCAGCAGCGGGACAGGGGCTGCGGGAGAGCAGTACTTC. It translates to CASSGTGAAGEQYF.